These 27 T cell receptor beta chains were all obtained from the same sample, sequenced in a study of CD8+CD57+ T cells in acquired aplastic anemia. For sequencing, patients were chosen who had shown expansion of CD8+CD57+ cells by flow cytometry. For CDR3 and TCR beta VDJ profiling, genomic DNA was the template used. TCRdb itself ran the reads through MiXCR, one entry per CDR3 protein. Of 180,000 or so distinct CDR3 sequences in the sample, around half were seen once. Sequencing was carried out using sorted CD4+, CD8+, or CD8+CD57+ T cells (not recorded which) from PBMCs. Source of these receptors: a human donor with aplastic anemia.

CDR3 protein: CASSMVHTDTQYF. CDR3 nucleotides: TGTGCCAGTAGTATGGTCCACACAGATACGCAGTATTTT. This chain joins TRBV19 and TRBJ2-3; D unresolved. V was trimmed by 3 bases and J by 2 bases, leaving 6 bases between them. The CDR3 runs to 13 residues. CDR1 is LNHDA and CDR2 is SQIVND in the germline V gene (reference sequence).

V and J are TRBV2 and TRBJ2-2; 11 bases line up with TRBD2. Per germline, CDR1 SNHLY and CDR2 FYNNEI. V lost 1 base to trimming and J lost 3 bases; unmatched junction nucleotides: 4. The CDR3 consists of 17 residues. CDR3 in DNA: TGTGCCAGCAGTGAAGTCGGGACTAGCGGTTACACCGGGGAGCTGTTTTTT. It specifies CASSEVGTSGYTGELFF.

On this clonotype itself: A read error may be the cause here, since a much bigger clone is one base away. CDR3 bases: TGTGCCAGCAGTGAAGAGATCAACTATGGCTACCCCTTC. Translating gives CASSEEINYGYPF. The V gene is TRBV6-1, the J gene TRBJ1-2; D uncertain. Germline assignment: CDR1 MNHNS and CDR2 SASEGT. The CDR3 is made up of 13 amino acids.

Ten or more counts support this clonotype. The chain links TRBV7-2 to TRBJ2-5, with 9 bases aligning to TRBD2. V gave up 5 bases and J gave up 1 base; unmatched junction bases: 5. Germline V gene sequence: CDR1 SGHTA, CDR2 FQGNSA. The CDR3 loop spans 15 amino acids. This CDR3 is CASSPLAGSQETQYF. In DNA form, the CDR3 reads TGTGCCAGCAGCCCTCTAGCGGGGTCCCAAGAGACCCAGTACTTC.

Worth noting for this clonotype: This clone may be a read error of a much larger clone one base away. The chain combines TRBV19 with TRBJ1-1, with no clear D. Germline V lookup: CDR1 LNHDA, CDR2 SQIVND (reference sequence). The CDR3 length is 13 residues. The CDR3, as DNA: TGTGCCAGTAGTATTTTGATCGGCGGGGAAGCTTGCTTT. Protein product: CASSILIGGEACF.

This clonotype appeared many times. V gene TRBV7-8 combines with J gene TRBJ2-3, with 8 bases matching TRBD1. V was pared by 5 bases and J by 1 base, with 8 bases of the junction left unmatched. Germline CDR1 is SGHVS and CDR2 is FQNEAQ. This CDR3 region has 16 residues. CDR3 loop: CASSPTGGEGTDTQYF. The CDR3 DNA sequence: TGTGCCAGCAGCCCTACAGGGGGTGAGGGCACAGATACGCAGTATTTT. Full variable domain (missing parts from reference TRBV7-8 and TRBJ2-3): GAGVSQSPRYKVAKRGQDVALRCDPISGHVSLFWYQQALGQGPEFLTYFQNEAQLDKSGLPSDRFFAERPEGSVSTLKIQRTQQEDSAVYLCASSPTGGEGTDTQYFGPGTRLTVL.

The CDR3 loop is CSARVPEGTDTQYF. CDR3 nucleotide sequence: TGCAGTGCTAGAGTGCCGGAGGGCACAGATACGCAGTATTTT. V is TRBV20-1 and J is TRBJ2-3; D is perhaps TRBD2 (5 bases). This CDR3 has 14 amino acids. V was pared by 1 base and J by 1 base, with 9 bases between. Germline assignment: CDR1 DFQATT and CDR2 SNEGSKA (reference sequence).

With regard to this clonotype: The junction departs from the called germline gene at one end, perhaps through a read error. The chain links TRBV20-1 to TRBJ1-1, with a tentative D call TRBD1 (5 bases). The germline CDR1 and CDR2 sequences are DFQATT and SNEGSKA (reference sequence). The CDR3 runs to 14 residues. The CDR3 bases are TGCAGTGCTAGGATAAGGGGCGCGGGGACTGATGCTTTCTTT. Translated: CSARIRGAGTDAFF.

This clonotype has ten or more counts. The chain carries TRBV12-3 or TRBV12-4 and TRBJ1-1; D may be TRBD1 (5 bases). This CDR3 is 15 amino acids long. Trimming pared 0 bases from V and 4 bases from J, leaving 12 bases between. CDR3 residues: CASSLAGRVGTEAFF. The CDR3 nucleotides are TGTGCCAGCAGTTTAGCGGGCAGGGTAGGCACTGAAGCTTTCTTT.

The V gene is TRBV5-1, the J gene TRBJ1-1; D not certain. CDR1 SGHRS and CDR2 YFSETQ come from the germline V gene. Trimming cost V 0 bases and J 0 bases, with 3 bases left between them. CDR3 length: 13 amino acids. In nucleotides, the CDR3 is TGCGCCAGCAGCTTGGAACTGAACACTGAAGCTTTCTTT. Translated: CASSLELNTEAFF.

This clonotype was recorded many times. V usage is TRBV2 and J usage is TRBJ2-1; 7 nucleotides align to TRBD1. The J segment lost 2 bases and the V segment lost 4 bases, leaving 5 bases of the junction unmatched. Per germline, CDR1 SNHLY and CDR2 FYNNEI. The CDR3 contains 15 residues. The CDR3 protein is CASSGGQGAYNEQFF. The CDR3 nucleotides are TGTGCCAGCAGTGGCGGTCAGGGGGCCTACAATGAGCAGTTCTTC.

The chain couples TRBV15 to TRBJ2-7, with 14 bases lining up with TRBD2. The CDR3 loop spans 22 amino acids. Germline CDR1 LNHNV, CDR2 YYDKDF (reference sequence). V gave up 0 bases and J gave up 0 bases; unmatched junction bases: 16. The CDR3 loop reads CATSREIVGTSGGDTGSYEQYF. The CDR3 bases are TGTGCCACCAGCAGAGAAATCGTCGGGACTAGCGGGGGCGATACTGGCTCCTACGAGCAGTACTTC. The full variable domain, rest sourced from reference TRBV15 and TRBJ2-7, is DAMVIQNPRYQVTQFGKPVTLSCSQTLNHNVMYWYQQKSSQAPKLLFHYYDKDFNNEADTPDNFQSRRPNTSFCFLDIRSPGLGDTAMYLCATSREIVGTSGGDTGSYEQYFGPGTRLTVT.

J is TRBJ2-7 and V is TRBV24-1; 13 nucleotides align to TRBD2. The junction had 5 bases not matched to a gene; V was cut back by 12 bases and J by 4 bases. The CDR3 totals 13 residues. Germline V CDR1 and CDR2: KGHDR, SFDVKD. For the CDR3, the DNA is TGTGCCCCTGGGACTAGCGGGGTTTACGAGCAGTACTTC. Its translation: CAPGTSGVYEQYF.

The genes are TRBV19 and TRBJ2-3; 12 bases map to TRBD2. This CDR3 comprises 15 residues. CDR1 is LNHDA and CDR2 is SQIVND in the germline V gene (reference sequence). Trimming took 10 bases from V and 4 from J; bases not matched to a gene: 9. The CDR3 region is CANSPLAGGPDTQYF. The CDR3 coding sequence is TGTGCCAATAGCCCACTAGCGGGGGGCCCAGATACGCAGTATTTT.

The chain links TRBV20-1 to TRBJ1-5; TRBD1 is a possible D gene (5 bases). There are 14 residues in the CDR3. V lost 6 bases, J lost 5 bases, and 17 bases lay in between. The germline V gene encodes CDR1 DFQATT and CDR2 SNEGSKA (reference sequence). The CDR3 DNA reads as TGCAGTGCCGCGGCGGGGCCTCGCGATCAGCCCCAGCATTTT. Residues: CSAAAGPRDQPQHF.

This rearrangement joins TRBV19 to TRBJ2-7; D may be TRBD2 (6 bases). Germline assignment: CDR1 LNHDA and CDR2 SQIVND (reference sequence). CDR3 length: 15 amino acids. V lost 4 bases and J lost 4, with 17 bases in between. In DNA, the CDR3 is TGTGCCAGTAGTAGCCCACGGGACTCCAATTACGAGCAGTACTTC. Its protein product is CASSSPRDSNYEQYF.

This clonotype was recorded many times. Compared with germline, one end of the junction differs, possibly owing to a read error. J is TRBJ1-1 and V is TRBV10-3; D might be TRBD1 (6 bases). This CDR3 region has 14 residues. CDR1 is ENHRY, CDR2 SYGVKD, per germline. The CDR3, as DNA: TGTGCCATCCGTATCGTGGGGGCGAACACTGAAGCTTCCTTT. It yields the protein CAIRIVGANTEASF.

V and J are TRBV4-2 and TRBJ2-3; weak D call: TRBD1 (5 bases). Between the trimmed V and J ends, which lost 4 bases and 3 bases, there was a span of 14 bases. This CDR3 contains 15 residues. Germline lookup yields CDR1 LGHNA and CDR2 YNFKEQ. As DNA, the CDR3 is TGTGCCAGCAGCCTAACCAGGGAAGGAACAGATACGCAGTATTTT. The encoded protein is CASSLTREGTDTQYF.

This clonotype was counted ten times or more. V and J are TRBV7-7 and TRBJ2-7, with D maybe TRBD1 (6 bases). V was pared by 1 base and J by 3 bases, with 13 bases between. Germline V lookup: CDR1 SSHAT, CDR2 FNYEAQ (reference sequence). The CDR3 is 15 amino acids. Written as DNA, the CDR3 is TGTGCCAGCAGCTTAGATTGGGGACAAGACTACGAGCAGTACTTC. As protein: CASSLDWGQDYEQYF.

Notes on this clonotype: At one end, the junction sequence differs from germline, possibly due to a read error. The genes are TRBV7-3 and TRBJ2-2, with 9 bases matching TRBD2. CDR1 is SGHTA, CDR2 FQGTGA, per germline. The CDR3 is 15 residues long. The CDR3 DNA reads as TGTACCAGCAGTCCCGGGACTAGCTCCGTTGGGGAGCTGTTTTTT. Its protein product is CTSSPGTSSVGELFF.

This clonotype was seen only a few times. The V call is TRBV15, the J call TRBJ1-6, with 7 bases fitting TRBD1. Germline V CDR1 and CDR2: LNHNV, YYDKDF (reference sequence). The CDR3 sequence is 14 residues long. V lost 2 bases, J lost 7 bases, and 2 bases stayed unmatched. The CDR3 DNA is TGTGCCACCAGCAGAAGGGGGCTGAATTCACCCCTCCACTTT. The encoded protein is CATSRRGLNSPLHF.

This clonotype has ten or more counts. This chain's CDR3 is CASSMTSAGTYEQYF. For the CDR3, the DNA is TGTGCCAGCAGCATGACTAGCGCGGGTACCTACGAGCAGTACTTC. The chain recombines TRBV28 with TRBJ2-7, with 8 positions matching TRBD2. The CDR3 extends over 15 amino acids. V was pared by 6 bases and J by 2 bases, with 9 bases of the junction left unmatched. The V gene's germline CDR1 is MDHEN and CDR2 SYDVKM.

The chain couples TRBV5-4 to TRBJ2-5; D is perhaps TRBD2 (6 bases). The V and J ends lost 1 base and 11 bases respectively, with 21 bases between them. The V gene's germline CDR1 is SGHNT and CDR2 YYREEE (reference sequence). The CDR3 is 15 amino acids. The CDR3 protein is CASSLSAGSYNEQYF. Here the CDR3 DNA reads TGTGCCAGCAGCTTGTCCGCGGGATCTTACAATGAGCAGTACTTC.

CDR3: CAISGLGNNEQFF. DNA of the CDR3: TGTGCCATCAGCGGACTAGGAAACAATGAGCAGTTCTTC. The chain has TRBV10-3 and TRBJ2-1; the match to TRBD2 covers 7 bases. Germline loops: CDR1 ENHRY, CDR2 SYGVKD. Unmatched junction bases numbered 4, after V lost 6 bases and J lost 5 bases. The CDR3 runs to 13 residues.

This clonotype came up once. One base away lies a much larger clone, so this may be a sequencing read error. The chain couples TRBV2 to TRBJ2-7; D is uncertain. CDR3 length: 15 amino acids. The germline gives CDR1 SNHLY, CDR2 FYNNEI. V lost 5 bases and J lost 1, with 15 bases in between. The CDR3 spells CASSYDRLASYEQYF. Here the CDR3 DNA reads TGTGCCAGCAGTTACGATCGGCTGGCATCCTACGAGCAGTACTTC.

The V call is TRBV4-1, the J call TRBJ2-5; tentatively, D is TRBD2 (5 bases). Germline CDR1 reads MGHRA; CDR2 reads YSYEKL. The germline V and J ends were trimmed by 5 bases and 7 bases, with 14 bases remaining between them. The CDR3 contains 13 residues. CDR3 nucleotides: TGCGCCAGCAGCTTAGAACCTCGGGGGACCCAGTACTTC. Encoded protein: CASSLEPRGTQYF.

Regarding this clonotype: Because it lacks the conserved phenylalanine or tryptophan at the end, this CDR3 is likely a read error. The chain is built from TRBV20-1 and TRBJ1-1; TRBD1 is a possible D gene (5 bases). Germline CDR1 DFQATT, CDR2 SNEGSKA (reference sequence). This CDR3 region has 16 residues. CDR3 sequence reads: CSAPPIRAGPNTGAFC. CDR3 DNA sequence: TGCAGTGCTCCGCCTATCCGGGCAGGGCCAAACACTGGAGCTTTCTGT.